One sample yielded the 32 T cell receptor beta chains listed below, sequenced in a study of cytomegalovirus exposure and HLA in healthy donors. 13 Jbeta primers and 60 Vbeta primers were used for the PCR. Clones were read by immunoSEQ multiplex PCR, and TCRdb kept only the in-frame ones, dropping some. Among 110,000 or so clones listed, under 80% were seen once. The source material was PBMCs. Receptors originate from a woman aged 40 to 50 in good health and CMV-seropositive.

This clone was counted a few times. For the CDR3, the DNA is TGTGCCAGCAGCCTTCGGGGACTAGCGGCTAGCACAGATACGCAGTATTTT. Residues: CASSLRGLAASTDTQYF. The chain links TRBV7-6 to TRBJ2-3, with 11 bases fitting TRBD2. This CDR3 has 17 residues. The V gene's germline CDR1 is SGHVS and CDR2 FNYEAQ. J was trimmed by 0 bases and V by 5 bases; bases with no gene match: 7.

This clone has just one count. The V gene is TRBV9, the J gene TRBJ1-3; D unclear. The CDR3 runs 16 residues. The V end was cut by 2 bases, the J end by 1 base, with 13 bases between. In germline, CDR1 is SGDLS, CDR2 YYNGEE. The CDR3: CASSVEELPSGNTIYF. CDR3 bases: TGTGCCAGCAGCGTGGAGGAACTCCCTTCTGGAAACACCATATATTTT.

The genes are TRBV18 and TRBJ2-1; 7 nucleotides match TRBD1. Per the germline V gene, CDR1 is KGHSH and CDR2 is LQKENI. The trim removed 6 bases at V and 4 bases at J, leaving 6 bases unmatched. The CDR3 loop spans 14 amino acids. Here the CDR3 reads CASSSPGGYNEQFF. CDR3 coding DNA: TGTGCCAGCTCCTCGCCAGGGGGTTACAATGAGCAGTTCTTC.

On this clone: This same CDR3 is encoded by further DNA sequences in the sample. The chain joins TRBV7-2 to TRBJ2-3; 7 nucleotides match TRBD2. Trimming took 0 bases from V and 2 from J; bases not matched to a gene: 2. Germline lookup yields CDR1 SGHTA and CDR2 FQGNSA. This CDR3 spans 15 amino acids. CDR3 loop: CASSLAGGSTDTQYF. The CDR3 DNA is TGTGCCAGCAGCTTAGCGGGGGGGTCCACAGATACGCAGTATTTT.

This clone was counted between two and nine times. The same CDR3 arises from other DNA sequences in this sample as well. The chain joins TRBV14 to TRBJ2-5; 13 bases match TRBD2. V was clipped by 4 bases and J by 5 bases; unmatched bases: 4. This CDR3 is built from 15 residues. From germline, CDR1 is SGHDN and CDR2 FVKESK. CDR3 sequence reads: CASSPRLAGGETQYF. The CDR3 DNA is TGTGCCAGCAGCCCCCGACTAGCGGGGGGCGAGACCCAGTACTTC.

The V call is TRBV5-1, the J call TRBJ2-7; 7 nucleotides agree with TRBD2. The CDR3 is 17 amino acids. The germline gives CDR1 SGHRS, CDR2 YFSETQ. The J segment lost 0 bases and the V segment lost 4 bases, leaving 13 bases of the junction unmatched. The CDR3 bases are TGCGCCAGCAGCCCAAACCCGGGCGGGGGTCTCTCCTACGAGCAGTACTTC. This gives the protein CASSPNPGGGLSYEQYF.

This chain uses TRBV12-5 with TRBJ1-5, with D possibly matching TRBD1 (6 bases). Trimming left V 2 bases short and J 1 base short, with 15 bases between. The CDR3 covers 17 residues. The germline V gene encodes CDR1 LGHNT and CDR2 FRNRAP. CDR3 DNA sequence: TGTGCTAGTGGTTTGATCGAACTAGGACAGAGCAATCAGCCCCAGCATTTT. Translation: CASGLIELGQSNQPQHF.

The chain recombines TRBV6-6 with TRBJ2-7, with TRBD1 identical over 9 bases. Germline CDR1 is MNHNY and CDR2 is SVGAGI (reference sequence). With 5 bases clipped from V and 2 bases from J, the junction kept 10 bases outside the gene matches. The CDR3 spans 16 residues. The CDR3 DNA follows: TGTGCCAGCAGTCAAACTGGACAGGGGCCAGCCTACGAGCAGTACTTC. Translation gives CASSQTGQGPAYEQYF.

V is TRBV4-3 and J is TRBJ1-5; D is possibly TRBD1 (5 bases). The CDR3 runs 16 residues. The germline CDR1 and CDR2 sequences are LGHNA and YSLEER. Trimming took 0 bases from V and 4 from J, leaving 13 bases between them. This CDR3 reads CASSQDLTEMNQPQHF. The CDR3 nucleotides read TGCGCCAGCAGCCAAGATTTGACAGAGATGAATCAGCCCCAGCATTTT.

V is TRBV6-6 and J is TRBJ1-1, with 7 bases identical to TRBD1. Trimming cost V 4 bases and J 0 bases; bases outside gene matches: 2. The CDR3 runs to 14 residues. Germline CDR1 MNHNY, CDR2 SVGAGI (reference sequence). The CDR3 nucleotides are TGTGCCAGCAGTTCAGGGACAGTGAACACTGAAGCTTTCTTT. It is translated as CASSSGTVNTEAFF.

The chain is built from TRBV28 and TRBJ2-1; D remains unclear. Per germline, CDR1 MDHEN and CDR2 SYDVKM. The CDR3 loop spans 13 amino acids. Trimming removed 7 bases from V and 0 bases from J, with 7 bases in between. This CDR3 is CASTRASYNEQFF. CDR3 DNA sequence: TGTGCCAGCACTAGAGCCTCCTACAATGAGCAGTTCTTC.

This clone showed up just a few times. J is TRBJ2-3 and V is TRBV5-4; D may be TRBD1 (7 bases). The length of the CDR3 is 16 residues. The V end was cut by 4 bases, the J end by 3 bases, with 18 bases between. Germline V gene data show CDR1 as SGHNT and CDR2 as YYREEE (reference sequence). The CDR3 region has the DNA TGTGCCAGCAGCCCCCAGGGGGGAAGTTGGACAGATACGCAGTATTTT. Protein product: CASSPQGGSWTDTQYF.

This clone was seen just once. The chain uses TRBV2 and TRBJ2-2; 9 nucleotides agree with TRBD2. Looked up from germline, CDR1 is SNHLY and CDR2 is FYNNEI. This CDR3 has 15 residues. Trimming removed 2 bases from V and 6 bases from J; junction bases left unmatched: 4. The CDR3 nucleotides read TGTGCCAGCAGTGAACTAGCGGGAAAAGCCGGGGAGCTGTTTTTT. It codes for CASSELAGKAGELFF.

The CDR3 DNA follows: TGCGCCAGCAGCCAAGTACAGAACTATGGCTACACCTTC. It codes for CASSQVQNYGYTF. This sequence joins TRBV4-3 and TRBJ1-2; D gene uncertain. Trimming took off 1 base at V and 2 bases at J, with 5 bases between the two ends. CDR1 is LGHNA and CDR2 is YSLEER in the germline V gene. The CDR3 has 13 amino acids.

This chain connects TRBV29-1 to TRBJ1-1, with D possibly TRBD1 on 6 matching bases. The CDR3 sequence is 13 residues long. V was cut by 6 bases and J by 7 bases, with 18 bases left in between. Germline V lookup: CDR1 SQVTM, CDR2 ANQGSEA. Written as DNA, the CDR3 is TGCAGCGTACGCAAGACAGGTCTGGGTGAAGCTTTCTTT. It yields the protein CSVRKTGLGEAFF.

The chain uses TRBV9 and TRBJ2-1; tentatively, D is TRBD2 (6 bases). CDR1 and CDR2 from the germline V gene are SGDLS and YYNGEE. CDR3 length: 16 amino acids. V lost 2 bases and J lost 9, with 21 bases in between. CDR3 nucleotides: TGTGCCAGCAGCGTCTCCGCTAGCGACCCTCGGGCTGAGCAGTTCTTC. It specifies CASSVSASDPRAEQFF.

The J gene is TRBJ2-1, the V gene TRBV14; D gene unclear. This CDR3 comprises 13 residues. V shed 0 bases and J shed 10 bases, with 10 bases lying between them. The germline CDR1 and CDR2 sequences are SGHDN and FVKESK. The chain's CDR3 is CASSQEEFGEQFF. CDR3 DNA: TGTGCCAGCAGCCAAGAGGAGTTTGGAGAGCAGTTCTTC.

The rearrangement joins TRBV11-3 to TRBJ1-1, with D uncertain. CDR3 length equals 14 residues. Germline CDR1 and CDR2: SGHNT and YENEEA. Deletions cut 3 bases from V and 0 bases from J, with 8 bases between. The CDR3 loop is CASSFGRMNTEAFF. In nucleotides, the CDR3 is TGTGCCAGCAGCTTCGGCAGGATGAACACTGAAGCTTTCTTT. Together with reference TRBV11-3 and TRBJ1-1, the CDR3 gives the full variable domain: EAGVVQSPRYKIIEKKQPVAFWCNPISGHNTLYWYLQNLGQGPELLIRYENEEAVDDSQLPKDRFSAERLKGVDSTLKIQPAELGDSAVYLCASSFGRMNTEAFFGQGTRLTVV.

The chain links TRBV4-1 to TRBJ2-3; TRBD2 agrees at 12 bases. The CDR3 is 16 residues long. The V segment lost 4 bases and the J segment 3 bases; nucleotides outside the gene matches: 5. Germline assignment: CDR1 MGHRA and CDR2 YSYEKL. DNA of the CDR3: TGCGCCAGCAGCCCCCTAGCGGGAGGGGATACAGATACGCAGTATTTT. This sequence encodes CASSPLAGGDTDTQYF.

This chain uses TRBV11-3 with TRBJ2-1, with 9 positions matching TRBD2. This CDR3 comprises 18 residues. The J segment lost 2 bases and the V segment lost 4 bases, leaving 12 bases of the junction unmatched. CDR1 SGHNT and CDR2 YENEEA come from the germline V gene. Here the CDR3 DNA reads TGTGCCAGCAGCTCGGCGCAGGGGAGCGGGAGGCCCTACAATGAGCAGTTCTTC. It translates to CASSSAQGSGRPYNEQFF.

This sequence joins TRBV11-3 and TRBJ2-1; D is uncertain. Germline-derived CDR1 and CDR2 are SGHNT and YENEEA. Trimming pared 4 bases from V and 7 bases from J, leaving 11 bases between. The CDR3 length is 13 residues. This chain's CDR3 is CASSSQDSNEQFF. The CDR3, as DNA: TGTGCCAGCAGCTCCCAAGACTCGAATGAGCAGTTCTTC.

J is TRBJ2-5 and V is TRBV29-1; weak D call: TRBD1 (6 bases). With 2 bases removed from V and 5 bases from J, the gap between germline ends came to 15 bases. Germline loops: CDR1 SQVTM, CDR2 ANQGSEA. The CDR3 has 14 amino acids. Here the CDR3 DNA reads TGCAGCGTTGAAATAGGGGCCCAGGGGGAGACCCAGTACTTC. This encodes CSVEIGAQGETQYF.

The chain joins TRBV27 to TRBJ1-1, with D perhaps matching TRBD1 (6 bases). The CDR3 is 13 amino acids. Germline V gene lookup returns CDR1 MNHEY and CDR2 SMNVEV (reference sequence). Trimming shortened V by 6 bases and J by 1 base, and 9 bases separated the two germline ends. CDR3 amino acids: CASSHRENTEAFF. Written as DNA, the CDR3 is TGTGCCAGCAGCCACAGGGAGAACACTGAAGCTTTCTTT.

With respect to this clone: Within the sample, other DNA sequences also encode this same CDR3. The J gene is TRBJ2-7, the V gene TRBV5-1; 9 nucleotides match TRBD2. Germline loops: CDR1 SGHRS, CDR2 YFSETQ. The CDR3 length is 15 residues. V lost 3 bases, J lost 7 bases, and 11 bases stayed unmatched. The chain's CDR3 is CASSSDTSGLYEQYF. Written as DNA, the CDR3 is TGCGCCAGCAGCTCTGACACTAGCGGGCTCTATGAGCAGTACTTC.

This clone was detected only a few times. This chain uses TRBV7-2 with TRBJ2-7; 8 nucleotides match TRBD2. The V gene's germline CDR1 is SGHTA and CDR2 FQGNSA. Unmatched junction bases numbered 9, after V lost 0 bases and J lost 5 bases. The CDR3 is made up of 16 amino acids. The CDR3 region is CASSLARGGIGDEQYF. The CDR3 DNA follows: TGTGCCAGCAGCTTAGCACGGGGGGGCATCGGTGACGAGCAGTACTTC.

The chain links TRBV7-2 to TRBJ2-5; tentative D call: TRBD2 (7 bases). The DNA matches TRBJ2-7 better at its end, which makes the J call doubtful. Germline V gene lookup returns CDR1 SGHTA and CDR2 FQGNSA. This CDR3 is built from 17 residues. The CDR3 DNA sequence: TGTGCCAGCAGCTTAAGGGGGTGGGGGAGGGAGAACTACGAGCAGTACTTC. Its protein product is CASSLRGWGRENYEQYF.

The V gene is TRBV7-6, the J gene TRBJ2-7; tentatively, D is TRBD1 (6 bases). The germline gives CDR1 SGHVS, CDR2 FNYEAQ. This CDR3 is built from 13 residues. The V gene lost 6 bases and the J gene lost 0 bases, with 9 bases spanning the gap. CDR3 DNA sequence: TGTGCCAGCAGTCCGGACAGCTCCTACGAGCAGTACTTC. Protein sequence: CASSPDSSYEQYF. The whole variable domain, filled in from reference TRBV7-6 and TRBJ2-7, reads GAGVSQSPRYKVTKRGQDVALRCDPISGHVSLYWYRQALGQGPEFLTYFNYEAQQDKSGLPNDRFSAERPEGSISTLTIQRTEQRDSAMYRCASSPDSSYEQYFGPGTRLTVT.

The chain uses TRBV6-5 and TRBJ2-3; D is perhaps TRBD1 (5 bases). The V end was cut by 6 bases, the J end by 1 base, with 8 bases between. In germline, CDR1 is MNHEY, CDR2 SVGAGI. This CDR3 is built from 13 residues. CDR3 in amino acids: CASRTTGTDTQYF. As DNA, the CDR3 is TGTGCCAGCAGAACGACAGGCACAGATACGCAGTATTTT.

The table lists this clone with a few counts. The rearrangement joins TRBV5-1 to TRBJ2-1; 8 nucleotides agree with TRBD1. Trimming at V came to 0 bases and at J to 3 bases, leaving 2 bases not matched to a gene. CDR3 length equals 15 residues. CDR1 and CDR2 (germline): SGHRS, YFSETQ. Here the CDR3 reads CASSLADRVYNEQFF. In DNA, the CDR3 is TGCGCCAGCAGCTTGGCGGACAGGGTCTACAATGAGCAGTTCTTC. Filled out from reference TRBV5-1 and TRBJ2-1, the complete variable domain reads KAGVTQTPRYLIKTRGQQVTLSCSPISGHRSVSWYQQTPGQGLQFLFEYFSETQRNKGNFPGRFSGRQFSNSRSEMNVSTLELGDSALYLCASSLADRVYNEQFFGPGTRLTVL.

The rearrangement uses TRBV5-4 and TRBJ2-1, with 9 nucleotides matching TRBD1. Per the germline V gene, CDR1 is SGHNT and CDR2 is YYREEE (reference sequence). This CDR3 is built from 14 residues. Trimming cost V 3 bases and J 8 bases; bases outside gene matches: 6. The CDR3 region has the DNA TGTGCCAGCAGCTCACGCCGGGACAGGGATGAGCAGTTCTTC. Translation: CASSSRRDRDEQFF. Filled out from reference TRBV5-4 and TRBJ2-1, the complete variable domain reads ETGVTQSPTHLIKTRGQQVTLRCSSQSGHNTVSWYQQALGQGPQFIFQYYREEENGRGNFPPRFSGLQFPNYSSELNVNALELDDSALYLCASSSRRDRDEQFFGPGTRLTVL.

The CDR3 sequence is CASAPTLNTEAFF. CDR3 DNA sequence: TGTGCTAGTGCCCCAACACTGAACACTGAAGCTTTCTTT. The V and J genes are TRBV12-5 and TRBJ1-1; D ambiguous. The germline V gene encodes CDR1 LGHNT and CDR2 FRNRAP. This CDR3 has 13 residues. The V gene lost 7 bases and the J gene lost 0 bases, with 9 bases spanning the gap.

This chain uses TRBV13 with TRBJ1-1, with D possibly matching TRBD1 (6 bases). This CDR3 is 14 amino acids long. Germline V lookup: CDR1 PRHDT, CDR2 FYEKMQ (reference sequence). V lost 3 bases and J 4 bases, leaving 12 bases between the germline ends. The CDR3 spells CASSFRGGFTEAFF. The CDR3 nucleotides read TGTGCCAGCAGCTTCAGGGGCGGGTTCACTGAAGCTTTCTTT.